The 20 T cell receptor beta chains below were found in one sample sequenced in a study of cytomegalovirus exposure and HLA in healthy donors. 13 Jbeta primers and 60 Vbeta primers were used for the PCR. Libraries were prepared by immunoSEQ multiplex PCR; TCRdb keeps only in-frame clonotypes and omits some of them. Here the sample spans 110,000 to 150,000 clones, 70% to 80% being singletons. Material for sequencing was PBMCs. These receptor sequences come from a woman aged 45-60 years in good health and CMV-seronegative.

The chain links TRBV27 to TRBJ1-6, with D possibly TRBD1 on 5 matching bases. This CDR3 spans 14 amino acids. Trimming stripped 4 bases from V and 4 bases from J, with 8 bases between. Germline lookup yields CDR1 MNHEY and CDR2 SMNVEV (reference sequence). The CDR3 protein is CASSYRTYNSPLHF. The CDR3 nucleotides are TGTGCCAGCAGTTACAGGACATATAATTCACCCCTCCACTTT.

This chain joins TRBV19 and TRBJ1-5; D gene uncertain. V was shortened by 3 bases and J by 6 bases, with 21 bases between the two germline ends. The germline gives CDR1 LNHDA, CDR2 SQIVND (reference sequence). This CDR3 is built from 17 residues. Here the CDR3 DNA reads TGTGCCAGTAGTATTGGGAGTTGGGGATTAAGGGTTCAGCCCCAGCATTTT. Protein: CASSIGSWGLRVQPQHF.

CDR3 DNA sequence: TGTGCCAGCTCACCTTCCGGGACAGGGGCCGGGGAGCTGTTTTTT. It is translated as CASSPSGTGAGELFF. This chain connects TRBV18 to TRBJ2-2; 10 bases align to TRBD1. The germline gives CDR1 KGHSH, CDR2 LQKENI. The CDR3 is 15 amino acids. The trim removed 3 bases at V and 6 bases at J, leaving 4 bases unmatched.

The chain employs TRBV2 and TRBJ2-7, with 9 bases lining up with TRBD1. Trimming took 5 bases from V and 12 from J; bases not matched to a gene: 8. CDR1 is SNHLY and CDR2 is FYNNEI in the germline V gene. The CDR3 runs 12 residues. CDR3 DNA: TGTGCCAGCAGTAATTCCCGGGACAGGGTGTACTTC. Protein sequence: CASSNSRDRVYF.

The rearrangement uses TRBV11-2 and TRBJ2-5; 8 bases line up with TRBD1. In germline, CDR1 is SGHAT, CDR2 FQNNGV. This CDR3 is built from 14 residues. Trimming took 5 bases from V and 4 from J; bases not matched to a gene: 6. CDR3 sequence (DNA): TGTGCCAGCAGCGAAGGACAGGGAAGAGAGACCCAGTACTTC. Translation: CASSEGQGRETQYF.

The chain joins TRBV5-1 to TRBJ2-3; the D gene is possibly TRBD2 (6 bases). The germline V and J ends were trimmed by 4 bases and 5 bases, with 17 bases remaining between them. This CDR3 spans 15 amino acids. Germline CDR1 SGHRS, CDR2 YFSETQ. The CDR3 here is CASSVTSPALDTQYF. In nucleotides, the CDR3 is TGCGCCAGCAGCGTAACTAGCCCAGCTCTAGATACGCAGTATTTT.

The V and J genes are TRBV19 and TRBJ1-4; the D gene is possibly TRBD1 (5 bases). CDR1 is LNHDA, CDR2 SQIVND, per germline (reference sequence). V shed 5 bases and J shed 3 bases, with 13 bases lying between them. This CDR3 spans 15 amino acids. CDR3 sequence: CASSPIAGANEKLFF. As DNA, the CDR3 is TGTGCCAGTAGTCCTATTGCGGGGGCTAATGAAAAACTGTTTTTT.

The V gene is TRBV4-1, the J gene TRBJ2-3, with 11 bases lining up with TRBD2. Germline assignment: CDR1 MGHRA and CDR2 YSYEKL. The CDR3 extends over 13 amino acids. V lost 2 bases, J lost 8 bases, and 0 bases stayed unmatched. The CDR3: CASSQLAGGTQYF. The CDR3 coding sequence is TGCGCCAGCAGCCAACTAGCGGGGGGTACGCAGTATTTT.

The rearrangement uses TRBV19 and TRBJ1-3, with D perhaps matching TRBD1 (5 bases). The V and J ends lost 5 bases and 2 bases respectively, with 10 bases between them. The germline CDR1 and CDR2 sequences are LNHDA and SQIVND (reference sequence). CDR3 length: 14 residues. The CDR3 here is CASSGSGTGNTIYF. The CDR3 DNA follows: TGTGCCAGTAGTGGCTCAGGGACTGGAAACACCATATATTTT. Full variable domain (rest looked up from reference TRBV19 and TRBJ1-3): DGGITQSPKYLFRKEGQNVTLSCEQNLNHDAMYWYRQDPGQGLRLIYYSQIVNDFQKGDIAEGYSVSREKKESFPLTVTSAQKNPTAFYLCASSGSGTGNTIYFGEGSWLTVV.

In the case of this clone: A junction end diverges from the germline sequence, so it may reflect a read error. The CDR3 loop reads CSSSLGPTGIFSYEQYF. The CDR3 DNA reads TGTTCCAGCAGCTTAGGCCCGACAGGCATCTTCTCCTACGAGCAGTACTTC. The rearrangement uses TRBV7-9 and TRBJ2-7, with a weak D call TRBD1 (6 bases). The germline gives CDR1 SEHNR, CDR2 FQNEAQ (reference sequence). The CDR3 has 17 residues.

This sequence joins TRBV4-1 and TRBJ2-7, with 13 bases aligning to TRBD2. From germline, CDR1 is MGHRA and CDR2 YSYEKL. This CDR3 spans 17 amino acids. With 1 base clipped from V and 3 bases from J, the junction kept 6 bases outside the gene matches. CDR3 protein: CASSQVPGLAGRYEQYF. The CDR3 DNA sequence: TGCGCCAGCAGCCAAGTACCGGGACTAGCGGGGCGCTACGAGCAGTACTTC.

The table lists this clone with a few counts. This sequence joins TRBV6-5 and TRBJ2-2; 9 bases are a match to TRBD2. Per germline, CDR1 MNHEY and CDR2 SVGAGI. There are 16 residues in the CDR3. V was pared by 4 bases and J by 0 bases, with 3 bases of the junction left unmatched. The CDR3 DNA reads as TGTGCCAGCAGTTCCCGACTAGCGGCGAACACCGGGGAGCTGTTTTTT. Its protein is CASSSRLAANTGELFF.

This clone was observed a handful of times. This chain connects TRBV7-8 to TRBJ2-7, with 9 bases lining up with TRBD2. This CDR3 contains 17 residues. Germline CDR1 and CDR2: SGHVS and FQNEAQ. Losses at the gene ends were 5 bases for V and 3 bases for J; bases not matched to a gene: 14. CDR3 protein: CASSPRGGTSTHYEQYF. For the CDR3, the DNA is TGTGCCAGCAGCCCGAGGGGCGGGACTAGCACACACTACGAGCAGTACTTC. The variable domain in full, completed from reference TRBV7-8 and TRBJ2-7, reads GAGVSQSPRYKVAKRGQDVALRCDPISGHVSLFWYQQALGQGPEFLTYFQNEAQLDKSGLPSDRFFAERPEGSVSTLKIQRTQQEDSAVYLCASSPRGGTSTHYEQYFGPGTRLTVT.

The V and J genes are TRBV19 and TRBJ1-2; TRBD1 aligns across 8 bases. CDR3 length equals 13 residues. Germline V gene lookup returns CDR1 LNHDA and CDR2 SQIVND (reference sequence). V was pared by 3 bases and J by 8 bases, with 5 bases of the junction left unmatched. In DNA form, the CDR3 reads TGTGCCAGTAGTATTCAGGGGGCCAGCGGCTACACCTTC. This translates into CASSIQGASGYTF.

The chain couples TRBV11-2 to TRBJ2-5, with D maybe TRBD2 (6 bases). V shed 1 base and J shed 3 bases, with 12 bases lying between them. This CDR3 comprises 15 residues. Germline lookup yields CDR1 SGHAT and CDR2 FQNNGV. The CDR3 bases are TGTGCCAGCAGCTTAGGGTCAGCGGGCGAAGAGACCCAGTACTTC. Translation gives CASSLGSAGEETQYF.

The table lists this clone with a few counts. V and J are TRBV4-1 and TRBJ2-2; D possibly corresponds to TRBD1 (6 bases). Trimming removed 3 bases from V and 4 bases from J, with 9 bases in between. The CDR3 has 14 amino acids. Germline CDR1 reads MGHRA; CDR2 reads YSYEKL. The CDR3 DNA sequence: TGCGCCAGCAGCCAGGACAGCTTCACCGGGGAGCTGTTTTTT. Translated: CASSQDSFTGELFF.

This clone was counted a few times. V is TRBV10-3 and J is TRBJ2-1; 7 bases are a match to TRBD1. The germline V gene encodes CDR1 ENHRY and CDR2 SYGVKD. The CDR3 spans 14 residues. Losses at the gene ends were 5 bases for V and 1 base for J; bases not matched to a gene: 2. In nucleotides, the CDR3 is TGTGCCATCAGTCCGGGACAGTCCTACAATGAGCAGTTCTTC. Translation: CAISPGQSYNEQFF.

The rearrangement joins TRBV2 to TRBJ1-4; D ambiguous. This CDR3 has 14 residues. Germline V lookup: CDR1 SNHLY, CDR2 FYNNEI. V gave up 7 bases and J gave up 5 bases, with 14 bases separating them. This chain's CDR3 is CASNDDNLNEKLFF. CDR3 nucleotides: TGTGCCAGCAACGACGACAATTTAAATGAAAAACTGTTTTTT.

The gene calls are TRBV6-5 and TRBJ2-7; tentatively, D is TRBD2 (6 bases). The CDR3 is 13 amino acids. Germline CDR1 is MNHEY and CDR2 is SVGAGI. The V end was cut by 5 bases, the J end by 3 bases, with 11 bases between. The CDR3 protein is CASSQAGLYEQYF. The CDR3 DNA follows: TGTGCCAGCAGTCAGGCGGGACTCTACGAGCAGTACTTC.

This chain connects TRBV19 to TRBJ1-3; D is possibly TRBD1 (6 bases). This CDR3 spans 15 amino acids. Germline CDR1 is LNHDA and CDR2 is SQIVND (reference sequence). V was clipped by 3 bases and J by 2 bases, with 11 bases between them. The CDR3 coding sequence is TGTGCCAGTAGTATGAACAGGGAAACTGGAAACACCATATATTTT. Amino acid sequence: CASSMNRETGNTIYF.